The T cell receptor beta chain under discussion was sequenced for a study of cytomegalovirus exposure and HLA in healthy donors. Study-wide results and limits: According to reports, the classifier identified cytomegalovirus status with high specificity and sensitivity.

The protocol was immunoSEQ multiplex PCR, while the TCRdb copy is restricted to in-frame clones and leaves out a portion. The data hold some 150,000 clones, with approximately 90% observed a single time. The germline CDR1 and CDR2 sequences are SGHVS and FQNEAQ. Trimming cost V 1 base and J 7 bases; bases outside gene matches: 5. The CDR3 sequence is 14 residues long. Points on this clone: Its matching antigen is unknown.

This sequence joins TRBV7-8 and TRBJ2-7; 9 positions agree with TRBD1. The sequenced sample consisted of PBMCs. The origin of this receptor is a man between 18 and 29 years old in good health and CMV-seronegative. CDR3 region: CASSLVQGAGEQYV. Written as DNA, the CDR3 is TGTGCCAGCAGCTTAGTACAGGGGGCGGGAGAGCAGTACGTC.